This T cell receptor (beta chain) was captured by sequencing in a study of early stage breast cancer tumors. For the study at large: Most invasive tumors, about 80% of the 16, were ER+/PR+/HER2-.

Study-wide points: Compared with adjacent normal breast, tumors showed about 2.4-fold denser, more clonal T cells. Enriched TCRB sequences shared across patients were mostly commonly generated sequences.

Profiled with immunoSEQ multiplex PCR; TCRdb holds only in-frame clones, not every one. The sample has tens of thousands of clones; around 73% are singletons. Notes on this clone: Its antigen is undetermined.

Germline V CDR1 and CDR2: SGHTA, FQGNSA. CDR3 length equals 13 residues. V was shortened by 3 bases and J by 1 base, with 6 bases between the two germline ends. This rearrangement joins TRBV7-2 to TRBJ1-1; a possible D gene is TRBD1 (5 bases). The sequence was collected from a person between 50 and 60 years old with breast cancer. Sequenced input: blood. CDR3 DNA: TGTGCCAGCAGCTTCGGGGGGAACACTGAAGCTTTCTTT. This translates into CASSFGGNTEAFF.